A single sample is the source of the 18 T cell receptor beta chains below, sequenced in a study of response to subunit inactivated influenza vaccine. Via MiXCR, TCRdb re-called the RT-PCR reads, giving one row per CDR3 protein. This table has approximately 700,000 distinct CDR3 sequences, about a sixth appearing once. The source material was PBMCs from blood, sampled approximately 13 days after vaccination. The receptor source for this set is a man aged 50-59 years who received an inactivated influenza vaccine.

This clonotype has a handful of counts. The chain links TRBV28 to TRBJ2-7, with D possibly TRBD1 on 7 matching bases. Trimming shortened V by 5 bases and J by 3 bases, and 11 bases separated the two germline ends. Germline V lookup: CDR1 MDHEN, CDR2 SYDVKM. The length of the CDR3 is 13 residues. The CDR3 DNA sequence: TGTGCCAGCAGTGCGGGACAGCACTACGAGCAGTACTTC. This sequence encodes CASSAGQHYEQYF.

This chain connects TRBV29-1 to TRBJ2-3; D ambiguous. From germline, CDR1 is SQVTM and CDR2 ANQGSEA. This CDR3 is built from 14 residues. V lost 6 bases to trimming and J lost 0 bases, with 13 bases between them. DNA for the CDR3: TGCAGCGTAGACCTGACACCTAGCACAGATACGCAGTATTTT. Translation gives CSVDLTPSTDTQYF.

Ten or more counts support this clonotype. The V call is TRBV7-8, the J call TRBJ2-1; no clear D. V lost 1 base and J lost 0, with 7 bases in between. The CDR3 spans 15 residues. In germline, CDR1 is SGHVS, CDR2 FQNEAQ. The CDR3 nucleotides are TGTGCCAGCAGCTTAGACAAGAGCTCCTACAATGAGCAGTTCTTC. It is translated as CASSLDKSSYNEQFF.

As DNA, the CDR3 is TGCGCCATCTCACCCCGGGGAACGGCCATGAGAGAAAAACTGTTTTTT. Protein product: CAISPRGTAMREKLFF. This chain uses TRBV4-1 with TRBJ1-4; D gene ambiguous. The CDR3 contains 16 residues. Germline V gene lookup returns CDR1 MGHRA and CDR2 YSYEKL. The V gene lost 10 bases and the J gene lost 8 bases, with 26 bases spanning the gap.

V usage is TRBV6-1 and J usage is TRBJ2-3; 9 bases line up with TRBD1. CDR1 is MNHNS and CDR2 is SASEGT in the germline V gene. V shed 3 bases, J shed 7 bases, and the junction held 8 bases outside the gene matches. This CDR3 comprises 15 residues. The CDR3 spells CASSDPGQGRNTQYF. The CDR3 nucleotides are TGTGCCAGCAGTGACCCGGGACAGGGAAGAAATACGCAGTATTTT.

This clonotype turned up a few times. This chain uses TRBV6-2 or TRBV6-3 with TRBJ1-2, with 9 bases identical to TRBD1. Germline V gene data show CDR1 as MNHEY and CDR2 as SVGEGT. J gave up 6 bases and V 6 bases, and 8 bases lay outside the gene matches. CDR3 length: 14 amino acids. In DNA, the CDR3 is TGTGCCAGCAGGGGTCGGACAGGGGTCCATGGCTACACCTTC. As protein: CASRGRTGVHGYTF.

The J gene is TRBJ1-6, the V gene TRBV11-2; 8 bases align to TRBD1. This CDR3 has 15 residues. Germline CDR1 is SGHAT and CDR2 is FQNNGV. V dropped 5 bases and J dropped 4; count of bases not matched to a gene: 4. DNA for the CDR3: TGTGCCAGCAGCCGGGGACAGGAGTATAATTCACCCCTCCACTTT. This gives the protein CASSRGQEYNSPLHF.

This chain connects TRBV6-2 or TRBV6-3 to TRBJ1-1; D ambiguous. This CDR3 has 12 residues. The germline V gene has CDR1 MNHEY and CDR2 SVGEGT. V lost 0 bases, J lost 9 bases, and 8 bases lay in between. The CDR3 coding sequence is TGTGCCAGCAGTTACTCGAATGGCAAAGCTTTCTTT. It encodes CASSYSNGKAFF.

The chain joins TRBV7-3 to TRBJ2-1, with 9 positions matching TRBD1. V trimming: 0 bases; J trimming: 6 bases; junction bases outside the gene matches: 27. Germline loops: CDR1 SGHTA, CDR2 FQGTGA. This CDR3 comprises 23 residues. CDR3 DNA sequence: TGTGCCAGCAGCTTAACGTTGCCCCGGGACAGGGATCCCCCCGACGCCCCCTCCAATGAGCAGTTCTTC. Protein product: CASSLTLPRDRDPPDAPSNEQFF.

This rearrangement joins TRBV28 to TRBJ2-5, with 9 bases aligning to TRBD2. The V gene end was trimmed by 3 bases and the J gene end by 3 bases; junction bases not matched to a gene: 11. Germline lookup yields CDR1 MDHEN and CDR2 SYDVKM. The CDR3 is 17 residues long. CDR3 coding DNA: TGTGCCAGCAGTTTTACTCTCGTAGCGGGAGATGAAGAGACCCAGTACTTC. Encoded protein: CASSFTLVAGDEETQYF.

This clonotype has more than one count but fewer than ten. V is TRBV28 and J is TRBJ2-1; tentatively, D is TRBD2 (6 bases). The germline V and J ends were trimmed by 7 bases and 4 bases, with 14 bases remaining between them. The CDR3 runs 14 residues. The germline CDR1 and CDR2 sequences are MDHEN and SYDVKM. CDR3 nucleotides: TGTGCCAGCACACTCGGCGGGATATACAATGAGCAGTTCTTC. Translation gives CASTLGGIYNEQFF.

The chain couples TRBV7-6 to TRBJ2-5; TRBD2 matches 12 bases. The J segment lost 9 bases and the V segment lost 5 bases, leaving 13 bases of the junction unmatched. The CDR3 length is 16 residues. Germline V CDR1 and CDR2: SGHVS, FNYEAQ. The chain's CDR3 is CASSKGLAGRLRAQYF. The CDR3, as DNA: TGTGCCAGCAGCAAAGGACTAGCGGGACGGCTAAGGGCCCAGTACTTC. The variable domain in full, with the rest retrieved from reference TRBV7-6 and TRBJ2-5, is GAGVSQSPRYKVTKRGQDVALRCDPISGHVSLYWYRQALGQGPEFLTYFNYEAQQDKSGLPNDRFSAERPEGSISTLTIQRTEQRDSAMYRCASSKGLAGRLRAQYFGPGTRLLVL.

V usage is TRBV4-3 and J usage is TRBJ1-5; no clear D gene. The CDR3 sequence is 14 residues long. V lost 0 bases, J lost 4 bases, and 7 bases lay in between. Germline CDR1 is LGHNA and CDR2 is YSLEER. The DNA of the CDR3 is TGCGCCAGCAGCCAAGATATCGGGAATCAGCCCCAGCATTTT. This gives the protein CASSQDIGNQPQHF.

The chain couples TRBV7-9 to TRBJ1-5, with 7 bases matching TRBD1. Looked up from germline, CDR1 is SEHNR and CDR2 is FQNEAQ (reference sequence). This CDR3 region has 12 residues. V trimming: 5 bases; J trimming: 9 bases; junction bases outside the gene matches: 4. The CDR3 nucleotides read TGTGCCAGCAGCCCAGGGGGTGGGCCCCAGCATTTT. Translation gives CASSPGGGPQHF.

This rearrangement joins TRBV3-1 to TRBJ2-1; no clear D. V lost 0 bases to trimming and J lost 6 bases, with 12 bases between them. The germline gives CDR1 LGHDT, CDR2 YNNKEL (reference sequence). The CDR3 consists of 15 residues. The CDR3 DNA is TGTGCCAGCAGCCAAGATCTTTCCTGGCGCAATGAGCAGTTCTTC. Its protein is CASSQDLSWRNEQFF.

V gene TRBV7-2 combines with J gene TRBJ2-2; tentative D call: TRBD2 (6 bases). Germline V gene lookup returns CDR1 SGHTA and CDR2 FQGNSA. This CDR3 contains 16 residues. Between the trimmed V and J ends, which lost 0 bases and 0 bases, there was a span of 8 bases. Written as DNA, the CDR3 is TGTGCCAGCAGCTTAGCGGTAGCGGCGAACACCGGGGAGCTGTTTTTT. Its protein product is CASSLAVAANTGELFF.

This clonotype has a count of ten or more. The chain combines TRBV4-3 with TRBJ1-2, with 7 bases aligning to TRBD1. This CDR3 has 14 amino acids. From germline, CDR1 is LGHNA and CDR2 YSLEER. V trimming: 4 bases; J trimming: 3 bases; junction bases outside the gene matches: 5. For the CDR3, the DNA is TGCGCCAGCAGCCTAGCCGGGACAGACTATGGCTACACCTTC. Translating gives CASSLAGTDYGYTF.

This clonotype was observed many times. This chain links TRBV5-1 with TRBJ1-6; TRBD1 matches 8 bases. After removal of 2 bases from V and 9 bases from J, the junction contained 4 bases not matched to a gene. Germline V gene sequence: CDR1 SGHRS, CDR2 YFSETQ. This CDR3 is built from 14 residues. The CDR3: CASSFGQGSSPLHF. The CDR3 DNA sequence: TGCGCCAGCAGCTTCGGACAGGGCAGTTCACCCCTCCACTTT.